Below, 21 T cell receptor beta chains from the same sample are listed, as sequenced in a study of shared clonotypes between healthy human individuals. Sequencing used immunoSEQ multiplex PCR; TCRdb keeps in-frame clones, though not all of them. The table records a few hundred thousand clones, around 70% of them present only once. Sequenced sample: memory CD4+ T cells sorted from blood. Regarding subset: CD45RA-negative fraction. Receptors were obtained from a man younger than 40 in good health.

V and J are TRBV18 and TRBJ2-3; 10 bases line up with TRBD2. The CDR3 covers 15 residues. CDR1 and CDR2 (germline): KGHSH, LQKENI. After removal of 5 bases from V and 2 bases from J, the junction contained 4 bases not matched to a gene. DNA for the CDR3: TGTGCCAGCTCAGGACTAGCGGAGACCACAGATACGCAGTATTTT. The encoded protein is CASSGLAETTDTQYF.

This clone came up once. The J gene is TRBJ2-7, the V gene TRBV20-1, with D possibly matching TRBD2 (5 bases). This CDR3 comprises 11 residues. Germline V gene data show CDR1 as DFQATT and CDR2 as SNEGSKA (reference sequence). V lost 3 bases to trimming and J lost 2 bases, with 5 bases between them. The CDR3: CSASSAYEQYF. In DNA, the CDR3 is TGCAGTGCTAGTAGCGCCTACGAGCAGTACTTC.

The gene calls are TRBV2 and TRBJ1-2; 7 positions match TRBD1. Germline V gene lookup returns CDR1 SNHLY and CDR2 FYNNEI. Losses at the gene ends were 7 bases for V and 10 bases for J; bases not matched to a gene: 15. The CDR3 totals 14 residues. CDR3 DNA: TGTGCCAGCAAAAGGACAGGAGGGGAGGGGGTCTACACCTTC. Its translation: CASKRTGGEGVYTF.

The genes are TRBV27 and TRBJ2-1; D gene uncertain. Per germline, CDR1 MNHEY and CDR2 SMNVEV (reference sequence). V was pared by 8 bases and J by 5 bases, with 10 bases between. The CDR3 has 12 amino acids. The CDR3 here is CASWALNNEQFF. CDR3 sequence (DNA): TGTGCCAGCTGGGCCCTAAACAATGAGCAGTTCTTC.

The chain couples TRBV30 to TRBJ2-1, with 9 nucleotides matching TRBD2. Germline V lookup: CDR1 GTSNPN, CDR2 SVGIG (reference sequence). There are 15 residues in the CDR3. V shed 2 bases and J 3 bases; nucleotides not matched to a gene: 5. DNA for the CDR3: TGTGCCTGGAGTTTGACTAGCGGATACTACAATGAGCAGTTCTTC. It codes for CAWSLTSGYYNEQFF.

The chain is built from TRBV9 and TRBJ1-5; the D gene is possibly TRBD1 (5 bases). The CDR3 covers 13 residues. V gave up 5 bases and J gave up 3 bases, with 9 bases separating them. Germline CDR1 is SGDLS and CDR2 is YYNGEE. In nucleotides, the CDR3 is TGTGCCAGCAGTAGGGGATACAATCAGCCCCAGCATTTT. It codes for CASSRGYNQPQHF.

This chain joins TRBV29-1 and TRBJ2-5; D not resolved. Trimming removed 3 bases at V and 1 base at J, with 9 bases between. Per the germline V gene, CDR1 is SQVTM and CDR2 is ANQGSEA. The CDR3 sequence is 13 residues long. In DNA, the CDR3 is TGCAGCGTTGATCTTTCCTCCCAAGAGACCCAGTACTTC. It encodes CSVDLSSQETQYF.

The chain employs TRBV9 and TRBJ2-2; maybe TRBD2 (6 bases). From germline, CDR1 is SGDLS and CDR2 YYNGEE. Trimming removed 0 bases from V and 6 bases from J, with 18 bases in between. There are 17 residues in the CDR3. The CDR3 nucleotides are TGTGCCAGCAGCGTAGGGGCCGGACTACCATCCGCCGGGGAGCTGTTTTTT. Amino acids: CASSVGAGLPSAGELFF.

The V and J genes are TRBV2 and TRBJ2-7; unclear D gene. Germline V CDR1 and CDR2: SNHLY, FYNNEI. This CDR3 comprises 14 residues. Trimming stripped 3 bases from V and 3 bases from J, with 12 bases between. The CDR3 DNA is TGTGCCAGCAGTGAGTCGAGCGTCTTCTACGAGCAGTACTTC. Encoded protein: CASSESSVFYEQYF.

The genes are TRBV4-1 and TRBJ2-1, with 7 nucleotides matching TRBD1. The J segment lost 6 bases and the V segment lost 2 bases, leaving 7 bases of the junction unmatched. The CDR3 has 15 amino acids. Germline values: CDR1 MGHRA, CDR2 YSYEKL. The CDR3 reads CASSQTTGSINEQFF. Here the CDR3 DNA reads TGCGCCAGCAGCCAAACGACAGGGTCAATCAATGAGCAGTTCTTC.

The chain joins TRBV2 to TRBJ2-1; D is uncertain. Trimming left V 3 bases short and J 0 bases short, with 30 bases between. CDR3 length: 22 residues. Per germline, CDR1 SNHLY and CDR2 FYNNEI. CDR3 coding DNA: TGTGCCAGCAGTGATGCCCTAGACTTCGGTCGGAGAGAAAAGAGCTCCTACAATGAGCAGTTCTTC. Translation: CASSDALDFGRREKSSYNEQFF.

The CDR3 nucleotides read TGCGCCAGCAGCTTGGACGGTACCCGCACAGATACGCAGTATTTT. Protein product: CASSLDGTRTDTQYF. The chain links TRBV5-1 to TRBJ2-3; unclear D gene. The CDR3 extends over 15 amino acids. From germline, CDR1 is SGHRS and CDR2 YFSETQ. The V and J ends lost 0 bases and 1 base respectively, with 9 bases between them.

A word on this clone: This may be a read error, as it is one base from a much larger clone. This rearrangement joins TRBV5-4 to TRBJ2-3; TRBD2 matches at 12 bases. Losses at the gene ends were 3 bases for V and 5 bases for J; bases not matched to a gene: 1. Germline lookup yields CDR1 SGHNT and CDR2 YYREEE (reference sequence). The CDR3 spans 14 residues. The CDR3 coding sequence is TGTGCCAGCAGCTCGGGACTAGCGGGAGATACGCAGTATTTT. This gives the protein CASSSGLAGDTQYF.

The CDR3 DNA is TGCGCCAGCAGCGGCGATGCTAGCGGTCGTAGGACCGGGGAGCTGTTTTTT. Protein: CASSGDASGRRTGELFF. The chain links TRBV5-1 to TRBJ2-2; 7 positions match TRBD2. Germline lookup yields CDR1 SGHRS and CDR2 YFSETQ. Trimming removed 4 bases from V and 5 bases from J; junction bases left unmatched: 14. This CDR3 is built from 17 residues.

This clone occurred a few times. This sequence joins TRBV6-6 and TRBJ1-5, with D uncertain. This CDR3 comprises 14 residues. Germline V gives CDR1 MNHNY, CDR2 SVGAGI (reference sequence). Trimming removed 2 bases from V and 4 bases from J, with 9 bases in between. The chain's CDR3 is CASSYLAGNQPQHF. The CDR3, as DNA: TGTGCCAGCAGTTACCTGGCAGGTAATCAGCCCCAGCATTTT.

This sequence joins TRBV7-9 and TRBJ1-1; 8 nucleotides agree with TRBD1. CDR3 length equals 13 residues. The trim removed 1 base at V and 10 bases at J, leaving 5 bases unmatched. CDR1 SEHNR and CDR2 FQNEAQ come from the germline V gene (reference sequence). CDR3 in amino acids: CASSLGQGAGAFF. CDR3 nucleotides: TGTGCCAGCAGCTTAGGCCAGGGGGCTGGAGCTTTCTTT.

The chain links TRBV4-3 to TRBJ2-7; 8 nucleotides agree with TRBD1. The germline V gene encodes CDR1 LGHNA and CDR2 YSLEER. The CDR3 totals 11 residues. Here the CDR3 reads CASSQELTGDV. CDR3 DNA: TGCGCCAGCAGCCAAGAGTTGACAGGGGATGTC.

The rearrangement uses TRBV2 and TRBJ2-7; D is ambiguous. This CDR3 has 14 residues. Germline V gene lookup returns CDR1 SNHLY and CDR2 FYNNEI. The V end lost 7 bases, the J end lost 4 bases, and 17 bases lay between the germline ends. The CDR3 loop reads CASNREAKDYEQYF. The CDR3 DNA is TGTGCCAGCAATCGCGAAGCGAAAGATTACGAGCAGTACTTC.

The chain is built from TRBV5-1 and TRBJ2-3; D might be TRBD1 (5 bases). This CDR3 spans 14 amino acids. Germline V gene data show CDR1 as SGHRS and CDR2 as YFSETQ. Trimming shortened V by 1 base and J by 2 bases, and 8 bases separated the two germline ends. CDR3: CASSLRQSTDTQYF. As DNA, the CDR3 is TGCGCCAGCAGCTTGAGACAGTCCACAGATACGCAGTATTTT.

The chain carries TRBV7-8 and TRBJ2-2; D is perhaps TRBD1 (6 bases). V dropped 1 base and J dropped 6 bases, with 6 bases sitting between them. The CDR3 is made up of 13 amino acids. Per germline, CDR1 SGHVS and CDR2 FQNEAQ. CDR3 DNA sequence: TGTGCCAGCAGCTTAGACAGGGCCGGGGAGCTGTTTTTT. It translates to CASSLDRAGELFF.

Remarks on this clone: This specimen includes other DNA sequences encoding the same CDR3. This chain links TRBV11-3 with TRBJ2-2; no clear D. CDR1 is SGHNT and CDR2 is YENEEA in the germline V gene. This CDR3 comprises 13 residues. Trimming took off 1 base at V and 4 bases at J, with 4 bases between the two ends. The CDR3 coding sequence is TGTGCCAGCAGCTTAGTCGGCACCGGGGAGCTGTTTTTT. This codes for CASSLVGTGELFF.